The next 15 T cell receptor beta chains were all read from a single sample in a study of OX40 agonist ivuxolimab in advanced cancers. Generated by immunoSEQ multiplex PCR, the TCRdb table keeps only in-frame clones and is missing some. Of roughly 66,000 clones in the sample, approximately 80% were seen once. The material sequenced was CD4+ or CD8+ T cells sorted from blood, taken in a trial of the OX40 agonist ivuxolimab. These receptors all come from an adult with an advanced solid tumor such as melanoma, head and neck, liver or kidney cancer.

The chain carries TRBV5-5 and TRBJ2-7; tentatively, D is TRBD2 (5 bases). CDR1 and CDR2 (germline): SGHKS, YYEKEE (reference sequence). CDR3 length: 14 residues. Trimming pared 0 bases from V and 5 bases from J, leaving 12 bases between. CDR3 in amino acids: CASSLGESVDEQYF. The CDR3 DNA reads as TGTGCCAGCAGCTTGGGGGAGTCCGTCGACGAGCAGTACTTC.

The chain carries TRBV6-1 and TRBJ2-1; unclear D gene. Germline lookup yields CDR1 MNHNS and CDR2 SASEGT. The CDR3 is 12 amino acids. V shed 4 bases and J shed 5 bases, with 6 bases lying between them. The CDR3 DNA reads TGTGCCAGCAGTGCGATCCACAATGAGCAGTTCTTC. This sequence encodes CASSAIHNEQFF.

The chain couples TRBV30 to TRBJ2-5; D not resolved. Germline CDR1 is GTSNPN and CDR2 is SVGIG (reference sequence). V gave up 2 bases and J gave up 8 bases, with 15 bases separating them. This CDR3 is built from 13 residues. This CDR3 is CAWSPLVSGTQYF. The CDR3 region has the DNA TGTGCCTGGAGTCCCCTGGTGTCGGGTACCCAGTACTTC. Looking up the rest from reference TRBV30 and TRBJ2-5 gives the full variable domain: SQTIHQWPATLVQPVGSPLSLECTVEGTSNPNLYWYRQAAGRGLQLLFYSVGIGQISSEVPQNLSASRPQDRQFILSSKKLLLSDSGFYLCAWSPLVSGTQYFGPGTRLLVL.

V and J are TRBV5-1 and TRBJ1-5; a possible D gene is TRBD1 (6 bases). Per germline, CDR1 SGHRS and CDR2 YFSETQ. The CDR3 loop spans 14 amino acids. V was pared by 0 bases and J by 5 bases, with 9 bases between. This CDR3 is CASSLEGGDQPQHF. The DNA for the CDR3 is TGCGCCAGCAGCTTGGAGGGGGGCGATCAGCCCCAGCATTTT.

The CDR3 is CASSVLHNTGELFF. The CDR3 DNA reads TGTGCCAGCAGCGTATTGCATAACACCGGGGAGCTGTTTTTT. J is TRBJ2-2 and V is TRBV9; no firm D call. The V end was cut by 1 base, the J end by 2 bases, with 6 bases between. The V gene's germline CDR1 is SGDLS and CDR2 YYNGEE. This CDR3 has 14 residues.

The chain uses TRBV9 and TRBJ2-2; 8 nucleotides line up with TRBD1. The V segment lost 3 bases and the J segment 3 bases; nucleotides outside the gene matches: 4. The CDR3 runs to 15 residues. The germline V gene has CDR1 SGDLS and CDR2 YYNGEE. The CDR3 DNA reads TGTGCCAGCAGCGACGGACAGGGAGACACCGGGGAGCTGTTTTTT. Translated, it gives CASSDGQGDTGELFF.

The rearrangement uses TRBV19 and TRBJ1-5, with a weak D call TRBD1 (5 bases). V gave up 3 bases and J gave up 2 bases, with 14 bases separating them. The CDR3 has 16 residues. Germline V lookup: CDR1 LNHDA, CDR2 SQIVND (reference sequence). Here the CDR3 DNA reads TGTGCCAGTAGTATTGATTTGGGGCGAGGCAATCAGCCCCAGCATTTT. This gives the protein CASSIDLGRGNQPQHF.

The chain employs TRBV10-1 and TRBJ1-2, with D possibly TRBD1 on 5 matching bases. Germline V gene sequence: CDR1 WNHNN, CDR2 SYGVQD (reference sequence). The CDR3 extends over 13 amino acids. Deletions cut 3 bases from V and 7 bases from J, with 12 bases between. The CDR3 region is CASSDTRRGGYTF. Written as DNA, the CDR3 is TGCGCCAGCAGTGACACCCGGAGGGGTGGCTACACCTTC.

The chain combines TRBV7-9 with TRBJ2-7; D unresolved. V was cut by 2 bases and J by 3 bases, with 8 bases left in between. Per the germline V gene, CDR1 is SEHNR and CDR2 is FQNEAQ (reference sequence). This CDR3 is 13 amino acids long. This CDR3 reads CASSLLGNYEQYF. CDR3 nucleotide sequence: TGTGCCAGCAGCTTACTAGGGAACTACGAGCAGTACTTC.

The rearrangement uses TRBV2 and TRBJ2-2, with D perhaps matching TRBD1 or TRBD2 (6 bases each). This CDR3 region has 16 residues. V was pared by 0 bases and J by 7 bases, with 15 bases between. The germline V gene encodes CDR1 SNHLY and CDR2 FYNNEI. CDR3 DNA sequence: TGTGCCAGCAGTGAAGCGGGGGCAGCGGGTAACGGGGAGCTGTTTTTT. Translated, it gives CASSEAGAAGNGELFF.

The DNA for the CDR3 is TGTGCCAGCAGGGGGACAGGCAATTCACCCCTCCACTTT. Protein product: CASRGTGNSPLHF. This chain joins TRBV6-4 and TRBJ1-6, with TRBD1 matching 8 bases. The CDR3 is 13 amino acids. Germline V lookup: CDR1 MRHNA, CDR2 SNTAGT. V lost 6 bases and J lost 7; bases outside the gene matches: 2.

The genes are TRBV5-6 and TRBJ2-5, with D maybe TRBD2 (6 bases). The germline V gene has CDR1 SGHDT and CDR2 YYEEEE. The CDR3 runs 16 residues. V was shortened by 3 bases and J by 2 bases, with 17 bases between the two germline ends. DNA of the CDR3: TGTGCCAGCAGCTCTCTCGGGGACTCCAGACAAGAGACCCAGTACTTC. Its protein is CASSSLGDSRQETQYF.

The genes are TRBV7-6 and TRBJ1-2; D perhaps matches TRBD1 (6 bases). Trimming took 2 bases from V and 10 from J, leaving 20 bases between them. Germline CDR1 and CDR2: SGHVS and FNYEAQ. The CDR3 runs to 15 residues. CDR3 loop: CASSLLGAGGDDYTF. The CDR3 DNA is TGTGCCAGCAGCTTACTGGGGGCTGGTGGGGATGACTACACCTTC.

This clone is a singleton in its sample. V gene TRBV19 combines with J gene TRBJ1-2, with D possibly being TRBD1 (6 bases). The CDR3 length is 12 residues. V dropped 5 bases and J dropped 5 bases, with 9 bases sitting between them. CDR1 and CDR2 from the germline V gene are LNHDA and SQIVND (reference sequence). This CDR3 is CASSFTGYGYTF. The CDR3 DNA reads TGTGCCAGTAGTTTCACAGGGTATGGCTACACCTTC.

In DNA, the CDR3 is TGTGCCAGCAGCTTATGGACAGGGGCCTATGGCTACACCTTC. It encodes CASSLWTGAYGYTF. The chain combines TRBV5-6 with TRBJ1-2, with 9 bases matching TRBD1. This CDR3 contains 14 residues. With 2 bases clipped from V and 4 bases from J, the junction kept 3 bases outside the gene matches. Germline V CDR1 and CDR2: SGHDT, YYEEEE.